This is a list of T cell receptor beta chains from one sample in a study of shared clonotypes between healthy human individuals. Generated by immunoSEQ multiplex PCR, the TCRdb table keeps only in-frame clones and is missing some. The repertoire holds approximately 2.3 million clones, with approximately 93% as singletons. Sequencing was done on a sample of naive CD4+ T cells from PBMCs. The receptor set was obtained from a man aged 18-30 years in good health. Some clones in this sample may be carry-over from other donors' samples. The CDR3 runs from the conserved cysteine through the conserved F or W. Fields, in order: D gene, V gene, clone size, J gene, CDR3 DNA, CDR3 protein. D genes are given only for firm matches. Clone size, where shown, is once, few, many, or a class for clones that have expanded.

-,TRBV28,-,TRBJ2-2,TGTGCCAGCAGTTTATCGTCCCGCCGGCGGGTCACCGGGGAGCTGTTTTTT,CASSLSSRRRVTGELFF
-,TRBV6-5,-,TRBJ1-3,TGTGCCAGCAAACCGGCCTCCTCCTCTGGAAACACCATATATTTT,CASKPASSSGNTIYF
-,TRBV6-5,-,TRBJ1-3,TGTGCCAGCAGCTCTGGGGGGACTGGAAACACCATATATTTT,CASSSGGTGNTIYF
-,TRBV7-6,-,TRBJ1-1,TGTGCCAGCAGCTTAGTGTACTCGGGGCATTTGACTGAAGCTTTCTTT,CASSLVYSGHLTEAFF
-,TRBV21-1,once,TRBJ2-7,TGTGCCAGCAACCCAGGGGATTCGGACGAGCAGTACTTC,CASNPGDSDEQYF
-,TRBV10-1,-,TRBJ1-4,TGCGCCAGCTCCCCTAAGGACGGCAATGAAAAACTGTTTTTT,CASSPKDGNEKLFF
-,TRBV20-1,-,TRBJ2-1,TGCAGTGCTTATGACTCGGCTGAGCAGTTCTTC,CSAYDSAEQFF
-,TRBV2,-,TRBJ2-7,TGTGCCAGCGCTAGGGGACCGTCCGACTACGAGCAGTACTTC,CASARGPSDYEQYF
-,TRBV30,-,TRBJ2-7,TGTGCCGGGACGGACGCTAGCTCCTACGAGCAGTACTTC,CAGTDASSYEQYF
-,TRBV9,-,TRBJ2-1,TGTGCCAGCAGCGTATCCACCCGCGCTGGGGCCGGTAGCAATGAGCAGTTCTTC,CASSVSTRAGAGSNEQFF
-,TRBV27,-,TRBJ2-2,TGTGCCAGCAGTTCCCCATCCTCAGGGAACACCGGGGAGCTGTTTTTT,CASSSPSSGNTGELFF
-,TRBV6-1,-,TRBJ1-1,TGTGCCAGCAGTCTGGGGAGGTCTTACACTGAAGCTTTCTTT,CASSLGRSYTEAFF
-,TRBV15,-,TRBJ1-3,TGTGCCACCAGCAGAGATCTTCGGGGGTTGGGAAACACCATATATTTT,CATSRDLRGLGNTIYF
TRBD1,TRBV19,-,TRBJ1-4,TGTGCCAGCGCGGGGGGGACAGCGCGAAATGAAAAACTGTTTTTT,CASAGGTARNEKLFF
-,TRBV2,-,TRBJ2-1,TGTGCCAGCACGGGGGTTAATGAGCAGTTCTTC,CASTGVNEQFF
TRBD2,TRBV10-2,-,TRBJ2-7,TGCGCCAGCAGTAGACTAGCGGGAGGCTCCTACGAGCAGTACTTC,CASSRLAGGSYEQYF
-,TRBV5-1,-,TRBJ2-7,TGCGCCAGCAGCCCTCGTGGGCACGAGCAGTACTTC,CASSPRGHEQYF